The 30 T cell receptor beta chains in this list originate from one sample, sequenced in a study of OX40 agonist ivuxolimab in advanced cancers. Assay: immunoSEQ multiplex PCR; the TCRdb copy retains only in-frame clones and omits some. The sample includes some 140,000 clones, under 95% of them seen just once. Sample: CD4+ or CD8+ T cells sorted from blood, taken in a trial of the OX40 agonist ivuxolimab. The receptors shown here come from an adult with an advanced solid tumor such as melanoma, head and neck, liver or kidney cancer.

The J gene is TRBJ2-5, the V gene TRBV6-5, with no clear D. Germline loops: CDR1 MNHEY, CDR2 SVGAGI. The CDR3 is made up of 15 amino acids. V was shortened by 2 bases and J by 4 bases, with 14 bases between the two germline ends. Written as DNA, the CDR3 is TGTGCCAGCAGTTACAGCTTGCCGGGTGGAGAGACCCAGTACTTC. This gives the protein CASSYSLPGGETQYF.

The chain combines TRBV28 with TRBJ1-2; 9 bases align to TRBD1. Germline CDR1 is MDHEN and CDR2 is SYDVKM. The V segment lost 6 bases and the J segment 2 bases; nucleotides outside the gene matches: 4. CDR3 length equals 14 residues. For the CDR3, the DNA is TGTGCCAGCAGCCTCGGGACAGGGAACTATGGCTACACCTTC. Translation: CASSLGTGNYGYTF.

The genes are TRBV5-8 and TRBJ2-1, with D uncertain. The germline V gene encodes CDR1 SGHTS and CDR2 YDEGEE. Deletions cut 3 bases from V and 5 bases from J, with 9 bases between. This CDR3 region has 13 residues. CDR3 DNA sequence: TGTGCCAGCAGCTACGGTTCGAACAATGAGCAGTTCTTC. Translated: CASSYGSNNEQFF.

As DNA, the CDR3 is TGCGCCAGCAGCTTAGGGACTAGCGGGACCCGCAATGAGCAGTTCTTC. This encodes CASSLGTSGTRNEQFF. The chain employs TRBV5-1 and TRBJ2-1; TRBD2 aligns across 13 bases. This CDR3 has 16 residues. Germline-derived CDR1 and CDR2 are SGHRS and YFSETQ. V gave up 2 bases and J gave up 6 bases; unmatched junction bases: 5.

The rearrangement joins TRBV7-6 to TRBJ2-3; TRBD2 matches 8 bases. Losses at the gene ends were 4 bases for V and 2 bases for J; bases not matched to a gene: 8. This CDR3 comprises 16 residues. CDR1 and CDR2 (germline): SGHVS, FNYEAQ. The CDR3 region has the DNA TGTGCCAGCAGCTCCTTAGCGGGGTTAGCCACAGATACGCAGTATTTT. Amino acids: CASSSLAGLATDTQYF.

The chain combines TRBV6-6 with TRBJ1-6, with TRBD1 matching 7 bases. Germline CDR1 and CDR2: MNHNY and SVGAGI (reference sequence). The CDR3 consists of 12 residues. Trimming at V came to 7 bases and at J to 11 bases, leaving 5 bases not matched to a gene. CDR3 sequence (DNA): TGTGCCAGCACCAGGGGGGGAACACCCCTCCACTTT. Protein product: CASTRGGTPLHF.

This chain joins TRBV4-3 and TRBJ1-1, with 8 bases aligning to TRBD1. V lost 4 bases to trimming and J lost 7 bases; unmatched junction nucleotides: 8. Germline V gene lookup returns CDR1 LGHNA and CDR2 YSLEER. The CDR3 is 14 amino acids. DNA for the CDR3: TGCGCCAGCAGCCGGGACAGGCTTCTCGTTGAAGCTTTCTTT. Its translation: CASSRDRLLVEAFF.

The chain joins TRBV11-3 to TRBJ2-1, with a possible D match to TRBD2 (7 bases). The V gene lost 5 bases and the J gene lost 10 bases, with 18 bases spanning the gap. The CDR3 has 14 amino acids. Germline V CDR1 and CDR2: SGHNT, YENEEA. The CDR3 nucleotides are TGTGCCAGCAGCCAGGAGGGGGGGGCATACGAGCAGTTCTTC. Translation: CASSQEGGAYEQFF. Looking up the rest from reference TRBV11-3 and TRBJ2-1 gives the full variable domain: EAGVVQSPRYKIIEKKQPVAFWCNPISGHNTLYWYLQNLGQGPELLIRYENEEAVDDSQLPKDRFSAERLKGVDSTLKIQPAELGDSAVYLCASSQEGGAYEQFFGPGTRLTVL.

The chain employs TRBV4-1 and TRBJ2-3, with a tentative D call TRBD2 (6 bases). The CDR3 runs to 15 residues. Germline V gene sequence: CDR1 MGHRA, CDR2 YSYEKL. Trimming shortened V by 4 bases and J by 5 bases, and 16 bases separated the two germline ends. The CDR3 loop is CASSLAGSGGDTQYF. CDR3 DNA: TGCGCCAGCAGCCTCGCTGGGTCCGGGGGAGATACGCAGTATTTT.

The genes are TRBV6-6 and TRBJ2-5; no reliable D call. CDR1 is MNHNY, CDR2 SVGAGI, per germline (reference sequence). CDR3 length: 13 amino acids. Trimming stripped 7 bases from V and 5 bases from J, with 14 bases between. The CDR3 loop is CASTNLPGETQYF. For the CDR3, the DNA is TGTGCCAGCACAAATTTACCTGGGGAGACCCAGTACTTC.

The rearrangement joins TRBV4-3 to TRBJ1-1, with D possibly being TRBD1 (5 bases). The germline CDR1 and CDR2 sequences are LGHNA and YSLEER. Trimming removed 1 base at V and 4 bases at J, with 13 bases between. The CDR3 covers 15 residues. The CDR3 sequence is CASSQGAAGGTEAFF. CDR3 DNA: TGCGCCAGCAGCCAAGGGGCGGCGGGGGGCACTGAAGCTTTCTTT.

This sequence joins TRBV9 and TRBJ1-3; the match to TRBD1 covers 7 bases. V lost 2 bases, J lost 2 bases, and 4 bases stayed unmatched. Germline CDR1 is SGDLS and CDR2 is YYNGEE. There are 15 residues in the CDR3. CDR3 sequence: CASSVGGGPGNTIYF. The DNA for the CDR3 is TGTGCCAGCAGCGTCGGAGGGGGCCCTGGAAACACCATATATTTT.

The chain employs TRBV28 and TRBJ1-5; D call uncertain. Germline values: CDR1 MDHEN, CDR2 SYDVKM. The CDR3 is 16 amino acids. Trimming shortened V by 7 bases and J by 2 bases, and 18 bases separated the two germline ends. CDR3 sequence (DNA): TGTGCCAGCACCCCCTCACCGGGTCCACGCAATCAGCCCCAGCATTTT. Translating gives CASTPSPGPRNQPQHF.

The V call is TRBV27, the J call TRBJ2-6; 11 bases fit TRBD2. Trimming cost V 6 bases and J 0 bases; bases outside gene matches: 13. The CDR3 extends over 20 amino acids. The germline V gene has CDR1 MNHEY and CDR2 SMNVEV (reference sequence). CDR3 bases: TGTGCCAGCAGAAAACTAGCGGGAGTGATTGAGACCTCTGGGGCCAACGTCCTGACTTTC. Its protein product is CASRKLAGVIETSGANVLTF.

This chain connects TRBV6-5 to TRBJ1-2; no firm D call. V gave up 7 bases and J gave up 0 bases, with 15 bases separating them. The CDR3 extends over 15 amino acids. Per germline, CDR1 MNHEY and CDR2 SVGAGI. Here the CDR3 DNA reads TGTGCCAGCAATCCAGGAGGAAATGCTAACTATGGCTACACCTTC. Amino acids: CASNPGGNANYGYTF.

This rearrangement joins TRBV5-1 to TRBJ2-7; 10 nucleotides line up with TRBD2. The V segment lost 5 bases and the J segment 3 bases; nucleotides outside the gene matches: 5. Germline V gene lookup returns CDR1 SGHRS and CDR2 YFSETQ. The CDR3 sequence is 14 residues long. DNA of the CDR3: TGCGCCAGCAGTCCCTCTAGCGGGAGCTACGAGCAGTACTTC. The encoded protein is CASSPSSGSYEQYF.

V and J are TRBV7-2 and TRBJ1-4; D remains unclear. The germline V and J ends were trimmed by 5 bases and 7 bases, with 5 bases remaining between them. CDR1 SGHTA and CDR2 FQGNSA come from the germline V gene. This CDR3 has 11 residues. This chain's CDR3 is CASSQSEKLFF. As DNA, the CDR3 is TGTGCCAGCAGCCAAAGTGAAAAACTGTTTTTT.

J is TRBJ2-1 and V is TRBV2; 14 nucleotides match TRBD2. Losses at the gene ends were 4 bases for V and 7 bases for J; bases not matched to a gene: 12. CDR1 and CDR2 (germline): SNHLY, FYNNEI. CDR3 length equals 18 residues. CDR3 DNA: TGTGCCAGCAGTGCTCGGGCGGGTGGACTAGCGGGGGGAAATGAGCAGTTCTTC. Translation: CASSARAGGLAGGNEQFF.

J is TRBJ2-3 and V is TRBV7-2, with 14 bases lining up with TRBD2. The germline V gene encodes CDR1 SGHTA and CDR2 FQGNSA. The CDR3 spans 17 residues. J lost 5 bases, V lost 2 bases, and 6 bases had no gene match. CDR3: CASSLRLAGGLVDTQYF. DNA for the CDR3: TGTGCCAGCAGCTTAAGACTAGCGGGAGGGCTAGTAGATACGCAGTATTTT.

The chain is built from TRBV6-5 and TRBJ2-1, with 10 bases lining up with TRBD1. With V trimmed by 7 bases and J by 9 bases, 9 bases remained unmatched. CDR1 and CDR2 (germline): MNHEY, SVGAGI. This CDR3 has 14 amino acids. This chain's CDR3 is CASTFGQGVGEQFF. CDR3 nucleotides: TGTGCCAGCACCTTCGGACAGGGGGTAGGTGAGCAGTTCTTC.

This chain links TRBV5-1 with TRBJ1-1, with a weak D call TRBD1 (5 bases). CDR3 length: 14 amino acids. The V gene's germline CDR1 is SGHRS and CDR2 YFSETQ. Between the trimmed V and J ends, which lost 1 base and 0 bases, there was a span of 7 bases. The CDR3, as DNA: TGCGCCAGCAGCTTGAACAGGCTGAACACTGAAGCTTTCTTT. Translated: CASSLNRLNTEAFF.

CDR3 sequence: CASSFDRPHGYTF. CDR3 coding DNA: TGTGCCAGCAGCTTCGACAGGCCCCATGGCTACACCTTC. The chain links TRBV11-2 to TRBJ1-2; tentative D call: TRBD1 (6 bases). The germline V and J ends were trimmed by 3 bases and 6 bases, with 11 bases remaining between them. The CDR3 extends over 13 amino acids. The germline gives CDR1 SGHAT, CDR2 FQNNGV.

CDR3 in amino acids: CASTSGDRVGEKLFF. The CDR3 bases are TGTGCCAGCACCTCAGGGGACAGGGTAGGCGAAAAACTGTTTTTT. The rearrangement joins TRBV27 to TRBJ1-4, with TRBD1 identical over 9 bases. This CDR3 comprises 15 residues. The V gene's germline CDR1 is MNHEY and CDR2 SMNVEV (reference sequence). Germline trimming cut 7 bases from V and 8 bases from J; bases unmatched to any gene: 11.

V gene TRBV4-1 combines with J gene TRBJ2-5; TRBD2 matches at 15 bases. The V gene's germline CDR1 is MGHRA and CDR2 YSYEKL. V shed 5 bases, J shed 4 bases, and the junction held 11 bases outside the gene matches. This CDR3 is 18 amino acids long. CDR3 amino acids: CASSARRGLAGGGETQYF. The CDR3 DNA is TGCGCCAGCAGCGCCCGACGGGGACTAGCGGGAGGTGGAGAGACCCAGTACTTC.

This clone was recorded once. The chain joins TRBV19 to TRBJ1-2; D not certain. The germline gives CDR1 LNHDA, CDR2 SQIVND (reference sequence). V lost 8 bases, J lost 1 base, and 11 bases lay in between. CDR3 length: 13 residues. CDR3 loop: CASDWTGNYGYTF. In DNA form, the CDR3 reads TGTGCCAGTGACTGGACGGGTAACTATGGCTACACCTTC.

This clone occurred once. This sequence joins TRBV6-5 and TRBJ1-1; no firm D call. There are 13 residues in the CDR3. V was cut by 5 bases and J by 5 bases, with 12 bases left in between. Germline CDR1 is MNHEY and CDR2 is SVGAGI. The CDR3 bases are TGTGCCAGCAGTATTACCTGGGAAACTGAAGCTTTCTTT. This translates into CASSITWETEAFF.

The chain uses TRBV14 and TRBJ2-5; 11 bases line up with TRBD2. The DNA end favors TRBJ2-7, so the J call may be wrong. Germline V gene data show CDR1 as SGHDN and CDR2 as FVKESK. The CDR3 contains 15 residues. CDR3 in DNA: TGTGCCAGCAGCCAAGCTAGCGGGAGGTTCTACGAGCAGTACTTC. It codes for CASSQASGRFYEQYF.

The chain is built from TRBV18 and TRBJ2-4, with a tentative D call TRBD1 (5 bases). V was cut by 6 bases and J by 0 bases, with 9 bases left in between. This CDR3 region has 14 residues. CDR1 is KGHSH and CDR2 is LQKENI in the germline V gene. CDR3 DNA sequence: TGTGCCAGCTCGACAGCTATAGCCAAAAACATTCAGTACTTC. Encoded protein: CASSTAIAKNIQYF.

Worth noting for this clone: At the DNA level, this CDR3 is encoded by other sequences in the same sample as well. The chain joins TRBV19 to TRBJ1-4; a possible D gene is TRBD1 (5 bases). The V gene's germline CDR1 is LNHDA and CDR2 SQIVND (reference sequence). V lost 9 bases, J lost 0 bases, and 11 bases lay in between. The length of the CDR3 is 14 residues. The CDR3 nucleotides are TGTGCCAGCCGGGACGGAGCAACTAATGAAAAACTGTTTTTT. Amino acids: CASRDGATNEKLFF.

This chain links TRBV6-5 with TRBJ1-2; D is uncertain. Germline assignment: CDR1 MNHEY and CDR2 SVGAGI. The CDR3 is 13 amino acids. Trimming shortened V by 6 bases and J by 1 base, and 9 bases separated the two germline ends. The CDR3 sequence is CASRPDGNYGYTF. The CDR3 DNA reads TGTGCCAGCAGACCTGACGGTAACTATGGCTACACCTTC.